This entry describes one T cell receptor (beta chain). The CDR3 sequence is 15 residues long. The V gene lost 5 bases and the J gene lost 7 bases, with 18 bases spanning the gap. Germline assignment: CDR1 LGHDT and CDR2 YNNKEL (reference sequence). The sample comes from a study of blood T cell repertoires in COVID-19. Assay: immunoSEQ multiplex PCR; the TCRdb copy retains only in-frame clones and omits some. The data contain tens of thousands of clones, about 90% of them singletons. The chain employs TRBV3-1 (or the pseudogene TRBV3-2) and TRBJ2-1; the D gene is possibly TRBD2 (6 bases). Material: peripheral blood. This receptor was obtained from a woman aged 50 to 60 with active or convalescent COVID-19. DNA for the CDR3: TGTGCCAGCAGCGAGGAGGGCCGAAGGGGTAATGAGCAGTTCTTC. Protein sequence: CASSEEGRRGNEQFF.